These T cell receptor beta chains were read from a single sample in a study of OX40 agonist ivuxolimab in advanced cancers. Clones were read by immunoSEQ multiplex PCR, and TCRdb kept only the in-frame ones, dropping some. The sample consists of some 100,000 clones, about 84% of them appearing once. The starting material was CD4+ or CD8+ T cells sorted from blood, obtained in a trial of the OX40 agonist ivuxolimab. These TCRs come from an adult with an advanced solid tumor such as melanoma, head and neck, liver or kidney cancer. CDR3s include the opening cysteine and the closing phenylalanine or tryptophan. Fields, in order: V gene, J gene, clone size, D gene, CDR3 protein, CDR3 DNA. D genes are given only for firm matches. Clone size appears in some rows only: once, few, many, or a class for an expanded clone.

V: TRBV6-6
J: TRBJ1-2
size: NA
D: NA
CDR3: CASSTGTPNYGYTF
DNA: TGTGCCAGCAGTACCGGGACGCCCAACTATGGCTACACCTTC

V: TRBV19
J: TRBJ1-2
size: NA
D: NA
CDR3: CASSATVTNYGYTF
DNA: TGTGCCAGTAGTGCGACGGTCACTAACTATGGCTACACCTTC

V: TRBV19
J: TRBJ2-7
size: NA
D: NA
CDR3: CASSGGPPGEQYF
DNA: TGTGCCAGTAGTGGGGGGCCCCCAGGGGAGCAGTACTTC

V: TRBV10-3
J: TRBJ1-2
size: NA
D: NA
CDR3: CAISVEDSFNYGYTF
DNA: TGTGCCATCAGTGTAGAGGACTCTTTTAACTATGGCTACACCTTC

V: TRBV27
J: TRBJ2-1
size: NA
D: NA
CDR3: CASIAGYNEQFF
DNA: TGTGCCAGCATTGCGGGATACAATGAGCAGTTCTTC

V: TRBV4-3
J: TRBJ2-2
size: NA
D: NA
CDR3: CASSQEWNPSNTGELFF
DNA: TGCGCCAGCAGCCAAGAGTGGAACCCTTCGAACACCGGGGAGCTGTTTTTT

V: TRBV19
J: TRBJ1-1
size: many
D: TRBD1
CDR3: CASSNPPGQGNTEAFF
DNA: TGTGCCAGTAGTAACCCGCCGGGACAGGGGAACACTGAAGCTTTCTTT

V: TRBV7-9
J: TRBJ1-1
size: NA
D: NA
CDR3: CASSLAGRGHTEAFF
DNA: TGTGCCAGCAGCTTAGCTGGCAGGGGACACACTGAAGCTTTCTTT

V: TRBV10-3
J: TRBJ2-1
size: once
D: TRBD1
CDR3: CAISEGGAGGEFEQFF
DNA: TGTGCCATCAGTGAGGGTGGGGCAGGGGGCGAATTTGAGCAGTTCTTC

V: TRBV10-3
J: TRBJ2-3
size: NA
D: TRBD2
CDR3: CAISAERGGVDTQYF
DNA: TGTGCCATCAGTGCAGAGCGGGGCGGGGTCGATACGCAGTATTTT

V: TRBV6-5
J: TRBJ1-2
size: NA
D: NA
CDR3: CASSPNLANYGYTF
DNA: TGTGCCAGCAGTCCCAACCTAGCTAACTATGGCTACACCTTC

V: TRBV13
J: TRBJ2-2
size: NA
D: NA
CDR3: CASSPPRDPTRELFF
DNA: TGTGCCAGCAGCCCCCCGCGGGATCCGACCCGGGAGCTGTTTTTT

V: TRBV7-9
J: TRBJ1-3
size: NA
D: NA
CDR3: CASSYLSSGNTIYF
DNA: TGTGCCAGCAGCTATTTAAGCTCTGGAAACACCATATATTTT

V: TRBV13
J: TRBJ1-1
size: NA
D: NA
CDR3: CASSSYKRQFMNTEAFF
DNA: TGTGCCAGCAGCTCCTATAAACGACAGTTCATGAACACTGAAGCTTTCTTT

V: TRBV6-4
J: TRBJ2-3
size: NA
D: TRBD1
CDR3: CASSQGTGHTDTQYF
DNA: TGTGCCAGCAGCCAAGGGACAGGGCATACAGATACGCAGTATTTT

V: TRBV10-1
J: TRBJ2-5
size: NA
D: TRBD2
CDR3: CASSSSGSGETQYF
DNA: TGCGCCAGCAGTAGTAGCGGGAGTGGAGAGACCCAGTACTTC

V: TRBV13
J: TRBJ2-2
size: once
D: NA
CDR3: CASSSLLSNTGELFF
DNA: TGTGCCAGCAGCTCCCTCCTTTCGAACACCGGGGAGCTGTTTTTT

V: TRBV4-1
J: TRBJ2-2
size: NA
D: NA
CDR3: CASSQDRAGELFF
DNA: TGCGCCAGCAGCCAAGATCGGGCCGGGGAGCTGTTTTTT

V: TRBV6-5
J: TRBJ2-5
size: NA
D: TRBD1
CDR3: CASKTGQETQYF
DNA: TGTGCCAGCAAGACAGGGCAGGAGACCCAGTACTTC

V: TRBV19
J: TRBJ2-7
size: NA
D: TRBD1
CDR3: CASSIGTGPTETYEQYF
DNA: TGTGCCAGTAGTATTGGGACAGGGCCGACTGAGACCTACGAGCAGTACTTC

V: TRBV19
J: TRBJ2-7
size: NA
D: NA
CDR3: CASSMSPQGFEQYF
DNA: TGTGCCAGTAGTATGAGCCCACAGGGCTTCGAGCAGTACTTC

V: TRBV29-1
J: TRBJ1-2
size: NA
D: NA
CDR3: CSVETRELYGYTF
DNA: TGCAGCGTTGAAACCAGGGAACTCTATGGCTACACCTTC

V: TRBV9
J: TRBJ2-1
size: once
D: TRBD1
CDR3: CASSARDRGDNEQFF
DNA: TGTGCCAGCAGCGCCCGGGACAGGGGGGACAATGAGCAGTTCTTC

V: TRBV20-1
J: TRBJ2-1
size: NA
D: NA
CDR3: CSARGVDKQFF
DNA: TGCAGTGCTAGAGGGGTGGACAAGCAGTTCTTC

V: TRBV5-8
J: TRBJ1-5
size: NA
D: NA
CDR3: CASSLGGKPQHF
DNA: TGTGCCAGCAGCTTGGGTGGGAAGCCCCAGCATTTT

V: TRBV29-1
J: TRBJ1-2
size: once
D: TRBD1
CDR3: CSVETGSYGYTF
DNA: TGCAGCGTCGAGACAGGGAGCTATGGCTACACCTTC

V: TRBV7-9
J: TRBJ2-2
size: NA
D: NA
CDR3: CASSLMGSPETGELFF
DNA: TGTGCCAGCAGCTTAATGGGATCCCCGGAGACCGGGGAGCTGTTTTTT

V: TRBV5-1
J: TRBJ1-6
size: NA
D: NA
CDR3: CASSPTGNDNSPLHF
DNA: TGCGCCAGCAGCCCCACAGGGAACGATAATTCACCCCTCCACTTT

V: TRBV11-3
J: TRBJ1-1
size: NA
D: NA
CDR3: CASSLQENTEAFF
DNA: TGTGCCAGCAGCTTACAGGAGAACACTGAAGCTTTCTTT

V: TRBV25-1
J: TRBJ2-7
size: NA
D: TRBD1
CDR3: CASSPSGTGTHEQYF
DNA: TGTGCCAGCAGTCCCTCCGGGACAGGGACCCACGAGCAGTACTTC

V: TRBV9
J: TRBJ2-7
size: NA
D: NA
CDR3: CASSVRDPSYEQYF
DNA: TGTGCCAGCAGCGTCCGGGACCCGTCCTACGAGCAGTACTTC

V: TRBV27
J: TRBJ1-4
size: few
D: TRBD1
CDR3: CASSLLGQGKTNEKLFF
DNA: TGTGCCAGCAGTTTGTTGGGACAGGGAAAGACTAATGAAAAACTGTTTTTT

V: TRBV7-3
J: TRBJ2-3
size: NA
D: TRBD2
CDR3: CASSFFPGLGTTDTQYF
DNA: TGTGCCAGCAGCTTTTTCCCGGGACTAGGGACCACAGATACGCAGTATTTT

V: TRBV19
J: TRBJ2-7
size: few
D: TRBD1
CDR3: CASMPGQQAYEQYF
DNA: TGTGCCAGTATGCCGGGACAGCAGGCCTACGAGCAGTACTTC

V: TRBV10-2
J: TRBJ1-1
size: NA
D: NA
CDR3: CASSPPHLNTEAFF
DNA: TGCGCCAGCAGCCCCCCCCATTTGAACACTGAAGCTTTCTTT

V: TRBV7-3
J: TRBJ2-1
size: once
D: TRBD1
CDR3: CASSPQGAGEQFF
DNA: TGTGCCAGCAGCCCCCAGGGGGCCGGTGAGCAGTTCTTC

V: TRBV9
J: TRBJ2-5
size: NA
D: TRBD2
CDR3: CASSVGLAGGETQYF
DNA: TGTGCCAGCAGCGTAGGACTAGCGGGAGGAGAGACCCAGTACTTC

V: TRBV6-5
J: TRBJ2-3
size: NA
D: NA
CDR3: CASSTGESTDTQYF
DNA: TGTGCCAGCAGCACGGGGGAAAGCACAGATACGCAGTATTTT

V: TRBV18
J: TRBJ2-7
size: NA
D: TRBD2
CDR3: CASSPGLKNEQYF
DNA: TGTGCCAGCTCGCCGGGACTAAAAAATGAGCAGTACTTC

V: TRBV2
J: TRBJ2-3
size: NA
D: NA
CDR3: CASSDWGLSDTQYF
DNA: TGTGCCAGCAGTGACTGGGGCCTCTCAGATACGCAGTATTTT

V: TRBV21-1
J: TRBJ1-2
size: NA
D: NA
CDR3: CASRHRGKYYGYTF
DNA: TGTGCCAGCAGACACCGGGGCAAATACTATGGCTACACCTTC

V: TRBV29-1
J: TRBJ1-1
size: NA
D: NA
CDR3: CSVAEVEAFF
DNA: TGCAGCGTTGCGGAGGTAGAAGCTTTCTTT